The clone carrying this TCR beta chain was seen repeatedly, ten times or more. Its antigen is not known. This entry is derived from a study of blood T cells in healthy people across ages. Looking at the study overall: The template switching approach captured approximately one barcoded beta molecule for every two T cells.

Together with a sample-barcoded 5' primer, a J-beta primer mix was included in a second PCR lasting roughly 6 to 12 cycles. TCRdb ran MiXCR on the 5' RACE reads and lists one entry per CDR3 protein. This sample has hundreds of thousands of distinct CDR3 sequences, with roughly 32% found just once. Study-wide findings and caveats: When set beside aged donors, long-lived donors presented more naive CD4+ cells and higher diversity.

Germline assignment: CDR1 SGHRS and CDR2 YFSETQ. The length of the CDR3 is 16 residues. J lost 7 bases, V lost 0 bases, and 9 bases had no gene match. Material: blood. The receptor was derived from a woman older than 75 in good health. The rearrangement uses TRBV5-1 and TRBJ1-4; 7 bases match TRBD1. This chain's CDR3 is CASSLETGTVVEKLFF. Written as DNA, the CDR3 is TGCGCCAGCAGCTTGGAGACCGGGACAGTTGTTGAAAAACTGTTTTTT.